The TCR beta chain described here comes from a study of cytomegalovirus exposure and HLA in healthy donors. Researchers ran the PCR with 60 Vbeta and 13 Jbeta primers. TCRdb's table, derived via immunoSEQ multiplex PCR, lists solely in-frame clones and lacks some. The table includes around 200,000 clones, around 70% detected once. This CDR3 has 13 residues. Trimming took 8 bases from V and 7 from J; bases not matched to a gene: 6. CDR1 and CDR2 (germline): SNHLY, FYNNEI. Material: PBMCs. This sequence was found in a middle-aged man in good health and CMV-seropositive. The chain employs TRBV2 and TRBJ1-2; 11 nucleotides match TRBD1. For the CDR3, the DNA is TGTGCCAGCCTCCGGGACAGGGGGGCTGGCTACACCTTC. It translates to CASLRDRGAGYTF.